What follows describes a single TCR beta chain. Its antigen is unknown. A much larger clone sits a single nucleotide away, making a read error possible. The data belong to a study of human T cells and chemical hapten exposure. Turning to the study itself: Mostly female patients had alopecia areata, totalis or universalis. Yields of TCR per sample differed, chiefly owing to small differences in pooled library volume.

Study-level findings and limits: The number of TCRs above 1 in 1000 frequency did not change after DPC sensitization.

Time point in this sample: pre-sensitization, week 0. Regarding treatment: therapeutic diphenylcyclopropenone sensitization with weekly scalp DPC. Ahead of applying each patch test, blood was sampled. MiXCR, run by TCRdb on the RACE reads, gives a single entry per CDR3 protein. Of 350,000 to 450,000 distinct CDR3 sequences listed, 4.5% to 5.5% are singletons. The sequence was obtained from a woman aged 45-59 years with alopecia areata. Some clones in this sample may be carry-over from other donors' samples. Specimen: whole blood, collected in connection with sensitization to the hapten diphenylcyclopropenone (DPC).

CDR3 residues: CASSSGEEQFF. CDR3 in DNA: TGTGCCAGCAGTTCCGGGGAAGAGCAGTTCTTC. The chain recombines TRBV12-3 or TRBV12-4 with TRBJ2-1; possible D gene TRBD2, 5 bases. V gave up 4 bases and J gave up 10 bases, with 8 bases separating them. The CDR3 is made up of 11 amino acids.